This T cell receptor (beta chain) was captured by sequencing in a study of Tregs in tolerant kidney transplant recipients. The sample holds a few counts of this clone. Its antigen is not identified. Findings and caveats of the study: Findings come from small patient numbers and require larger validation. Nucleotide sequences could not be compared across some patients' samples due to primer changes.

The protocol was immunoSEQ multiplex PCR, while the TCRdb copy is restricted to in-frame clones and leaves out a portion. This table holds some 80,000 clones, 95% to 98% found once. The V gene's germline CDR1 is SGDLS and CDR2 YYNGEE. This CDR3 region has 15 residues. V gave up 1 base and J gave up 2 bases, with 12 bases separating them. The receptor's source is a human donor who received a combined kidney and bone marrow transplant. The genes are TRBV9 and TRBJ1-2, with D possibly matching TRBD1 (6 bases). The sequencing used CD4+ T cells from blood, collected before the transplant. The CDR3 loop reads CASSVTYTGNYGYTF. CDR3 DNA sequence: TGTGCCAGCAGCGTAACCTATACAGGGAACTATGGCTACACCTTC.